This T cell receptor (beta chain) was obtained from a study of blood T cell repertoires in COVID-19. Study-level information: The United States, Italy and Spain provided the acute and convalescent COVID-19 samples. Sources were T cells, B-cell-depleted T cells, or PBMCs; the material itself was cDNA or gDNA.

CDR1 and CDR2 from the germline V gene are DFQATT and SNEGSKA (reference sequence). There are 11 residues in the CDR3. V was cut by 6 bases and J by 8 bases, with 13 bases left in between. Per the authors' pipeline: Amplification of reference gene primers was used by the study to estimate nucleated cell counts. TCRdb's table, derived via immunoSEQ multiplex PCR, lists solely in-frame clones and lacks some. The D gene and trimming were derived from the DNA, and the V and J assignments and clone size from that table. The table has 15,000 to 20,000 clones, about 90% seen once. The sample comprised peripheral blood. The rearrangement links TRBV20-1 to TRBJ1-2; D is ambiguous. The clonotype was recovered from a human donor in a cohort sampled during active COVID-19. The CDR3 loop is CSASGGGGYTF. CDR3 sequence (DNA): TGCAGTGCCTCGGGCGGAGGCGGCTACACCTTC.